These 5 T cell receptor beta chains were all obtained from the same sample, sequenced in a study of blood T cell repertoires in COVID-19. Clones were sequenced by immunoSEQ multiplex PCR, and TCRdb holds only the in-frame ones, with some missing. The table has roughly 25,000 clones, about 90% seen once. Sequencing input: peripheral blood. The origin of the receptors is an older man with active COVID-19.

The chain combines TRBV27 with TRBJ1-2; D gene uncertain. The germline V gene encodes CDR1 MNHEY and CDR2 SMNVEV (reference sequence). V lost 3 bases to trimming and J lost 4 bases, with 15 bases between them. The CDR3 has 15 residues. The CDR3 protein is CASSFTYSAGYGYTF. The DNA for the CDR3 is TGTGCCAGCAGTTTTACGTACTCCGCTGGCTATGGCTACACCTTC.

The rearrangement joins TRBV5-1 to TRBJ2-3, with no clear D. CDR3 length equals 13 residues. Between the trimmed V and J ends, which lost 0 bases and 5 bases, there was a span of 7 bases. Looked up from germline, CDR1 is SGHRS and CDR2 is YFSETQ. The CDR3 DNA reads TGCGCCAGCAGCTTGGGGGCCCAAGATACGCAGTATTTT. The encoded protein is CASSLGAQDTQYF.

CDR3 nucleotides: TGTGCCAGCAGCTGGACGACAGGGAACACCGGGGAGCTGTTTTTT. Residues: CASSWTTGNTGELFF. V is TRBV7-9 and J is TRBJ2-2; D perhaps matches TRBD1 (6 bases). This CDR3 is built from 15 residues. Germline V gives CDR1 SEHNR, CDR2 FQNEAQ (reference sequence). Between the trimmed V and J ends, which lost 4 bases and 1 base, there was a span of 10 bases.

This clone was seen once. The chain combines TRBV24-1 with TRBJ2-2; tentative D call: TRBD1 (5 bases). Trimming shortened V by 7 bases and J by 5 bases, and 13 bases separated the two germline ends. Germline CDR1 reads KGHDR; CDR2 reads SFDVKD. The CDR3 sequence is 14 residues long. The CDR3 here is CATSSGLATGELFF. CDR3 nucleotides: TGTGCCACCAGCTCAGGGTTAGCAACCGGGGAGCTGTTTTTT.

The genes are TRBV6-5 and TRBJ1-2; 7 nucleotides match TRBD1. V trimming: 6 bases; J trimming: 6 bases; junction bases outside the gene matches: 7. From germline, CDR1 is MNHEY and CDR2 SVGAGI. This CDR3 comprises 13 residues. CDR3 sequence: CASRDRDWDGYTF. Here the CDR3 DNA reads TGTGCCAGCAGAGACAGGGATTGGGATGGCTACACCTTC.